The subject of this entry is one T cell receptor beta chain. What it binds is unknown. TCRdb keeps only in-frame clones here, not all; method: immunoSEQ multiplex PCR. The sample comprises 75,000 to 90,000 clones, around 93% of which are singletons, and approximately 1.4% rests with the top ten. Germline loops: CDR1 SNHLY, CDR2 FYNNEI. The CDR3 length is 16 residues. Trimming cost V 1 base and J 10 bases, with 17 bases left between them. Naive CD4 T cells were sorted as CD45RO-negative, CD62L-positive. The data are from a study of human versus mouse CDR3 diversity and MHC coevolution. General observations from the study: Among all groups, most of the three human donors showed least clonal inequality.

The receptor comes from a person between 30 and 69 years old in good health. What was sequenced was naive CD4+ T cells from blood. Subset specified: CD45RO-negative CD62L-positive naive CD4 T cells. V usage is TRBV2 and J usage is TRBJ1-6; possible D gene TRBD1, 6 bases. The chain's CDR3 is CASSEGLGQGWSPLHF. In nucleotides, the CDR3 is TGTGCCAGCAGTGAAGGGCTCGGGCAGGGGTGGTCACCCCTCCACTTT. The full variable domain, in which reference TRBV2 and TRBJ1-6 provide the parts outside the CDR3, is EPEVTQTPSHQVTQMGQEVILRCVPISNHLYFYWYRQILGQKVEFLVSFYNNEISEKSEIFDDQFSVERPDGSNFTLKIRSTKLEDSAMYFCASSEGLGQGWSPLHFGNGTRLTVT.